Each of the 16 T cell receptor beta chains below was sequenced from the same sample in a study of early T cells in non-severe SARS-CoV-2 infection. TCRdb fed the 5' RACE reads into MiXCR, producing one record per CDR3 protein. This table has fewer than 50,000 distinct CDR3 sequences, approximately 12% appearing once. Sequencing was carried out using whole blood. Every receptor here comes from an adult who was a healthcare worker with PCR-confirmed SARS-CoV-2 infection or an uninfected control (not recorded which).

V gene TRBV4-1 combines with J gene TRBJ2-3; tentative D call: TRBD1 (6 bases). V was pared by 4 bases and J by 8 bases, with 16 bases between. The germline gives CDR1 MGHRA, CDR2 YSYEKL. There are 14 residues in the CDR3. CDR3 sequence reads: CASSRISLGGTQYF. Here the CDR3 DNA reads TGCGCCAGCAGCCGAATATCGCTAGGGGGTACGCAGTATTTT.

This clonotype occurred a few times. The chain uses TRBV7-2 and TRBJ1-1; no reliable D call. Trimming took 5 bases from V and 4 from J, leaving 8 bases between them. CDR1 SGHTA and CDR2 FQGNSA come from the germline V gene. The CDR3 loop spans 12 amino acids. The CDR3 protein is CASSRVGTEAFF. CDR3 DNA sequence: TGTGCCAGCAGCCGAGTGGGCACTGAAGCTTTCTTT.

This clonotype came up many times. The chain uses TRBV7-3 and TRBJ2-2, with 10 bases aligning to TRBD2. CDR1 is SGHTA, CDR2 FQGTGA, per germline. The CDR3 runs 17 residues. V lost 2 bases and J lost 5; bases outside the gene matches: 8. CDR3 region: CASSLLTSGSGTGELFF. The CDR3 nucleotides are TGTGCCAGCAGCTTACTGACTAGCGGGTCAGGGACCGGGGAGCTGTTTTTT.

This clonotype occurred many times. V is TRBV10-3 and J is TRBJ1-5; D gene unclear. CDR1 is ENHRY and CDR2 is SYGVKD in the germline V gene. This CDR3 region has 13 residues. V was pared by 6 bases and J by 1 base, with 7 bases between. The CDR3 protein is CAIREQSNQPQHF. Here the CDR3 DNA reads TGTGCCATCAGGGAACAGAGCAATCAGCCCCAGCATTTT.

V usage is TRBV7-9 and J usage is TRBJ2-1, with 8 bases lining up with TRBD2. The length of the CDR3 is 14 residues. The trim removed 5 bases at V and 5 bases at J, leaving 5 bases unmatched. Germline CDR1 and CDR2: SEHNR and FQNEAQ (reference sequence). CDR3 region: CASSLRTSNNEQFF. For the CDR3, the DNA is TGTGCCAGCAGCCTCAGGACTAGCAACAATGAGCAGTTCTTC. Full variable domain (missing parts from reference TRBV7-9 and TRBJ2-1): DTGVSQNPRHKITKRGQNVTFRCDPISEHNRLYWYRQTLGQGPEFLTYFQNEAQLEKSRLLSDRFSAERPKGSFSTLEIQRTEQGDSAMYLCASSLRTSNNEQFFGPGTRLTVL.

The chain couples TRBV9 to TRBJ2-1; 7 positions agree with TRBD2. V lost 6 bases and J lost 3; bases outside the gene matches: 12. Germline CDR1 and CDR2: SGDLS and YYNGEE. The CDR3 has 16 amino acids. The CDR3, as DNA: TGTGCCAGCACCTCGAGCGGGTCTAGCGGCTACAATGAGCAGTTCTTC. This gives the protein CASTSSGSSGYNEQFF.

CDR3 in DNA: TGTGCCAGCAGCCGGACAGACTCGCCCTACGAGCAGTACTTC. Amino acids: CASSRTDSPYEQYF. V is TRBV14 and J is TRBJ2-7, with TRBD1 as a possible D gene (6 bases). The CDR3 has 14 amino acids. The V end was cut by 4 bases, the J end by 2 bases, with 12 bases between. Germline CDR1 and CDR2: SGHDN and FVKESK. Together with reference TRBV14 and TRBJ2-7, the CDR3 gives the full variable domain: EAGVTQFPSHSVIEKGQTVTLRCDPISGHDNLYWYRRVMGKEIKFLLHFVKESKQDESGMPNNRFLAERTGGTYSTLKVQPAELEDSGVYFCASSRTDSPYEQYFGPGTRLTVT.

Only a few counts were recorded for this clonotype. The V and J genes are TRBV12-3 or TRBV12-4 and TRBJ1-3; 7 bases agree with TRBD1. V was clipped by 2 bases and J by 0 bases; unmatched bases: 16. This CDR3 comprises 20 residues. CDR3 nucleotides: TGTGCCAGCAGTTTAAAGACCCAGCCACAGGGGACGAGCTCTGGAAACACCATATATTTT. This encodes CASSLKTQPQGTSSGNTIYF.

This clonotype was observed a handful of times. This chain links TRBV5-5 with TRBJ2-5, with D maybe TRBD2 (5 bases). Per the germline V gene, CDR1 is SGHKS and CDR2 is YYEKEE (reference sequence). V shed 7 bases and J shed 1 base, with 11 bases lying between them. There are 13 residues in the CDR3. Here the CDR3 reads CASGSLSQETQYF. CDR3 DNA: TGTGCCAGCGGGAGTCTAAGCCAAGAGACCCAGTACTTC.

This rearrangement joins TRBV27 to TRBJ1-6; 7 nucleotides align to TRBD1. The CDR3 runs 16 residues. Germline V gene data show CDR1 as MNHEY and CDR2 as SMNVEV (reference sequence). After removal of 5 bases from V and 2 bases from J, the junction contained 6 bases not matched to a gene. The CDR3 DNA reads as TGTGCCAGCAGTCGGGGTGGGACAGCCTATAATTCACCCCTCCACTTT. Protein sequence: CASSRGGTAYNSPLHF.

Many counts were recorded for this clonotype. This chain joins TRBV6-2 or TRBV6-3 and TRBJ1-1; D not certain. V gave up 0 bases and J gave up 4 bases, with 15 bases separating them. Germline V gene lookup returns CDR1 MNHEY and CDR2 SVGEGT. The CDR3 covers 16 residues. The CDR3 bases are TGTGCCAGCAGTTACTCGAACTGGAGGATAGGCACTGAAGCTTTCTTT. This gives the protein CASSYSNWRIGTEAFF.

This clonotype has a handful of counts. V gene TRBV7-9 combines with J gene TRBJ2-7, with 8 bases aligning to TRBD2. CDR1 and CDR2 (germline): SEHNR, FQNEAQ (reference sequence). The CDR3 has 16 residues. V shed 1 base and J 1 base; nucleotides not matched to a gene: 6. The CDR3 nucleotides are TGTGCCAGCAGCTTAGAACACGGGAGGGGGTCCTACGAGCAGTACTTC. Its translation: CASSLEHGRGSYEQYF.

This clonotype was detected ten times or more. The chain combines TRBV11-3 with TRBJ1-1; D unclear. Germline V gene lookup returns CDR1 SGHNT and CDR2 YENEEA. The CDR3 is 13 amino acids. V gave up 2 bases and J gave up 1 base, with 5 bases separating them. The CDR3 loop is CASSLHANTEAFF. In DNA, the CDR3 is TGTGCCAGCAGCTTACACGCGAACACTGAAGCTTTCTTT.

This clonotype has more than one count but fewer than ten. This chain connects TRBV19 to TRBJ2-4, with TRBD1 matching over 8 bases. The CDR3 totals 15 residues. J was trimmed by 5 bases and V by 4 bases; bases with no gene match: 7. The germline gives CDR1 LNHDA, CDR2 SQIVND (reference sequence). The CDR3 reads CASSTSQGAQNIQYF. CDR3 DNA sequence: TGTGCCAGTAGTACCTCCCAGGGGGCCCAAAACATTCAGTACTTC. The full variable domain, rest sourced from reference TRBV19 and TRBJ2-4, is DGGITQSPKYLFRKEGQNVTLSCEQNLNHDAMYWYRQDPGQGLRLIYYSQIVNDFQKGDIAEGYSVSREKKESFPLTVTSAQKNPTAFYLCASSTSQGAQNIQYFGAGTRLSVL.

There are many counts of this clonotype. V and J are TRBV4-3 and TRBJ2-2; 7 bases line up with TRBD2. The CDR3 sequence is 15 residues long. CDR1 and CDR2 (germline): LGHNA, YSLEER. V was pared by 6 bases and J by 3 bases, with 7 bases of the junction left unmatched. CDR3 region: CASREGRGYTGELFF. The CDR3 DNA reads TGCGCCAGCAGGGAGGGGCGGGGGTACACCGGGGAGCTGTTTTTT.

This clonotype was picked up a small number of times. The chain uses TRBV7-6 and TRBJ2-2; D perhaps matches TRBD1 (6 bases). Germline-derived CDR1 and CDR2 are SGHVS and FNYEAQ. This CDR3 has 15 amino acids. Trimming left V 6 bases short and J 6 bases short, with 17 bases between. In DNA, the CDR3 is TGTGCCAGCAGTCGCACAGGGAAAATGTCCGGGGAGCTGTTTTTT. Translated, it gives CASSRTGKMSGELFF.